Shown below are 15 T cell receptor beta chains from a single sample sequenced in a study of blood T cell repertoires in COVID-19. TCRdb's copy holds only in-frame clones and misses some; the assay was immunoSEQ multiplex PCR. Among about 250,000 clones listed, about 83% were seen once. Sequencing was done on a sample of peripheral blood. The origin of the receptors is a man aged 50 or older with acute or convalescent COVID-19.

The chain has TRBV5-1 and TRBJ1-1; D is possibly TRBD1 (6 bases). Germline values: CDR1 SGHRS, CDR2 YFSETQ. Trimming removed 2 bases from V and 4 bases from J, with 12 bases in between. The CDR3 contains 14 residues. CDR3: CASSLGQPTTEAFF. CDR3 sequence (DNA): TGCGCCAGCAGCTTAGGACAGCCCACCACTGAAGCTTTCTTT.

The rearrangement joins TRBV5-6 to TRBJ1-6; 8 bases agree with TRBD1. CDR3 length equals 14 residues. The ends lost 3 bases at V and 10 bases at J; junction bases unmatched: 6. Germline V gene data show CDR1 as SGHDT and CDR2 as YYEEEE. CDR3 sequence reads: CASSSDRVGSPLHF. The DNA of the CDR3 is TGTGCCAGCAGCTCGGACAGGGTAGGATCACCCCTCCACTTT.

The rearrangement joins TRBV7-8 to TRBJ1-1; 8 bases are a match to TRBD1. Germline CDR1 is SGHVS and CDR2 is FQNEAQ. V dropped 5 bases and J dropped 6; count of bases not matched to a gene: 5. This CDR3 region has 13 residues. The CDR3 bases are TGTGCCAGCAGCCCACAACAGGGGGCTGAAGCTTTCTTT. Its protein product is CASSPQQGAEAFF.

J is TRBJ2-3 and V is TRBV6-6; TRBD2 matches 7 bases. The CDR3 consists of 12 residues. CDR1 is MNHNY and CDR2 is SVGAGI in the germline V gene (reference sequence). Trimming removed 5 bases from V and 4 bases from J; junction bases left unmatched: 0. The CDR3, as DNA: TGTGCCAGCAGTCGGGAGGCAGATACGCAGTATTTT. Translation: CASSREADTQYF.

This chain connects TRBV6-1 to TRBJ2-2; D call uncertain. Trimming pared 2 bases from V and 6 bases from J, leaving 16 bases between. This CDR3 is 16 amino acids long. Germline CDR1 reads MNHNS; CDR2 reads SASEGT. In DNA, the CDR3 is TGTGCCAGCAGTGAACTACTTCGAAACTTGGCCGGGGAGCTGTTTTTT. Translation gives CASSELLRNLAGELFF.

The gene calls are TRBV4-2 and TRBJ2-7; TRBD2 might be the D (7 bases). CDR1 and CDR2 (germline): LGHNA, YNFKEQ. The CDR3 has 15 residues. Trimming cost V 4 bases and J 5 bases, with 18 bases left between them. The CDR3 loop is CASSRTAGTPHEQYF. In DNA form, the CDR3 reads TGTGCCAGCAGCCGTACAGCGGGGACACCCCACGAGCAGTACTTC.

V is TRBV27 and J is TRBJ2-2; TRBD1 might be the D (5 bases). Germline CDR1 is MNHEY and CDR2 is SMNVEV (reference sequence). This CDR3 contains 16 residues. With 6 bases removed from V and 0 bases from J, the gap between germline ends came to 14 bases. CDR3 bases: TGTGCCAGCAGGATAAGGACAACTACGAACACCGGGGAGCTGTTTTTT. This encodes CASRIRTTTNTGELFF.

This chain connects TRBV5-8 to TRBJ1-2, with 8 bases lining up with TRBD1. The CDR3 is 14 residues long. From germline, CDR1 is SGHTS and CDR2 YDEGEE. V shed 7 bases, J shed 0 bases, and the junction held 5 bases outside the gene matches. CDR3 DNA sequence: TGTGCCAGCGCGCTGACAGGGGCTAACTATGGCTACACCTTC. This translates into CASALTGANYGYTF. Complete variable domain (other parts from reference TRBV5-8 and TRBJ1-2): EAGVTQSPTHLIKTRGQQATLRCSPISGHTSVYWYQQALGLGLQFLLWYDEGEERNRGNFPPRFSGRQFPNYSSELNVNALELEDSALYLCASALTGANYGYTFGSGTRLTVV.

The chain employs TRBV28 and TRBJ1-2; a weak D match, TRBD1 (6 bases). This CDR3 has 16 residues. Germline V gene sequence: CDR1 MDHEN, CDR2 SYDVKM. V was trimmed by 4 bases and J by 4 bases, leaving 19 bases between them. The CDR3 sequence is CASSSPVSGASYGYTF. For the CDR3, the DNA is TGTGCCAGCAGTTCCCCGGTTTCAGGGGCAAGCTATGGCTACACCTTC.

The chain links TRBV27 to TRBJ2-3; TRBD1 is a possible D gene (5 bases). Trimming pared 5 bases from V and 13 bases from J, leaving 19 bases between. The germline V gene has CDR1 MNHEY and CDR2 SMNVEV (reference sequence). The CDR3 sequence is 13 residues long. CDR3: CASSPRPQVQKYF. CDR3 nucleotides: TGTGCCAGCAGTCCGCGCCCACAGGTCCAGAAGTATTTT.

This sequence joins TRBV19 and TRBJ1-2; D gene unclear. Trimming took 6 bases from V and 0 from J, leaving 8 bases between them. The CDR3 is 13 amino acids. CDR1 is LNHDA, CDR2 SQIVND, per germline (reference sequence). Written as DNA, the CDR3 is TGTGCCAGTAGCCTATTACCTAACTATGGCTACACCTTC. It specifies CASSLLPNYGYTF.

V is TRBV19 and J is TRBJ1-5; 9 positions agree with TRBD1. There are 16 residues in the CDR3. Germline trimming cut 5 bases from V and 9 bases from J; bases unmatched to any gene: 14. CDR1 LNHDA and CDR2 SQIVND come from the germline V gene (reference sequence). The CDR3 DNA sequence: TGTGCCAGTAGTCATCTACCGGGACAGGGCTTAAGGCCCCAGCATTTT. This codes for CASSHLPGQGLRPQHF.

The gene calls are TRBV5-1 and TRBJ2-7, with TRBD2 matching 7 bases. V lost 9 bases and J lost 1; bases outside the gene matches: 10. The germline V gene has CDR1 SGHRS and CDR2 YFSETQ. The CDR3 has 14 amino acids. CDR3 protein: CATSPWTSSYEQYF. CDR3 sequence (DNA): TGCGCCACTTCACCGTGGACTAGTTCCTACGAGCAGTACTTC.

V gene TRBV4-1 combines with J gene TRBJ2-1; possible D gene TRBD1, 5 bases. The V gene's germline CDR1 is MGHRA and CDR2 YSYEKL. This CDR3 spans 15 amino acids. Trimming cost V 3 bases and J 5 bases, with 14 bases left between them. DNA of the CDR3: TGCGCCAGCAGCCATGGGGCCGTGAGTCACAATGAGCAGTTCTTC. It encodes CASSHGAVSHNEQFF.

The rearrangement uses TRBV11-2 and TRBJ2-3; possibly TRBD2 for D (7 bases). V lost 3 bases to trimming and J lost 0 bases, with 16 bases between them. Per the germline V gene, CDR1 is SGHAT and CDR2 is FQNNGV. The CDR3 is made up of 17 amino acids. The CDR3 DNA sequence: TGTGCCAGCAGCTTTGCGGGAGTGGGGGCTAGCACAGATACGCAGTATTTT. Protein product: CASSFAGVGASTDTQYF.